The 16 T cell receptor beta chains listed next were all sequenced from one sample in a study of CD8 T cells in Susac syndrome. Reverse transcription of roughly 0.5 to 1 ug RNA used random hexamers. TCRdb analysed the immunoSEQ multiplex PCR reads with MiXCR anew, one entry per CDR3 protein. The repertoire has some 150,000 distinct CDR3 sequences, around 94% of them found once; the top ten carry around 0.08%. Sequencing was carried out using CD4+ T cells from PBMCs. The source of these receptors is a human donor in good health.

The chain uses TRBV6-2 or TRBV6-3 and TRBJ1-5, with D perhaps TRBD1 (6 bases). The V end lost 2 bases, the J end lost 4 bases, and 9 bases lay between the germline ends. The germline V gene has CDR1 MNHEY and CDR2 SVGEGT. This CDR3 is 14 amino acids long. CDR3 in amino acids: CASSYGTFNQPQHF. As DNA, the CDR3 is TGTGCCAGCAGTTACGGGACATTTAATCAGCCCCAGCATTTT.

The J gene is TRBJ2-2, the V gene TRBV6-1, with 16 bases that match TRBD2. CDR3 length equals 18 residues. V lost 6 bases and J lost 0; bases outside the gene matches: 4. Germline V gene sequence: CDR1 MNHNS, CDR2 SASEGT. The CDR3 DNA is TGTGCCAGCAGGGGGACTAGCGGGAGGGCCGCGAACACCGGGGAGCTGTTTTTT. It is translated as CASRGTSGRAANTGELFF.

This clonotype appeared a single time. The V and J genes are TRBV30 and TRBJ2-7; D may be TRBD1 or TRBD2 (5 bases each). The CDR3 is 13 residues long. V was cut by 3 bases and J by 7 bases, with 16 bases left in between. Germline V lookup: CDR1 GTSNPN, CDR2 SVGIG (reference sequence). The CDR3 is CAWSPGGNLEQYF. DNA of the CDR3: TGTGCCTGGAGCCCTGGGGGAAATTTGGAGCAGTACTTC.

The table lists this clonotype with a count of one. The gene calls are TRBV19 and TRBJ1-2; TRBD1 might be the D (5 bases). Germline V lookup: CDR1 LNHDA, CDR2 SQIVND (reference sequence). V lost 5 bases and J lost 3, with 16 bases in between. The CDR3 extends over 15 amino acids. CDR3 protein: CASSSERTGYYGYTF. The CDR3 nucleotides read TGTGCCAGTAGTTCGGAAAGAACAGGCTACTATGGCTACACCTTC.

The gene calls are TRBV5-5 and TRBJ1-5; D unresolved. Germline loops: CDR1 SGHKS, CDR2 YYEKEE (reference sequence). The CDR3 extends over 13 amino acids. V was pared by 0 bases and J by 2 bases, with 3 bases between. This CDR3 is CASSLAGNQPQHF. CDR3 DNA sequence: TGTGCCAGCAGCTTGGCCGGCAATCAGCCCCAGCATTTT. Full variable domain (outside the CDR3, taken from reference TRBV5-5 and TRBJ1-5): DAGVTQSPTHLIKTRGQQVTLRCSPISGHKSVSWYQQVLGQGPQFIFQYYEKEERGRGNFPDRFSARQFPNYSSELNVNALLLGDSALYLCASSLAGNQPQHFGDGTRLSIL.

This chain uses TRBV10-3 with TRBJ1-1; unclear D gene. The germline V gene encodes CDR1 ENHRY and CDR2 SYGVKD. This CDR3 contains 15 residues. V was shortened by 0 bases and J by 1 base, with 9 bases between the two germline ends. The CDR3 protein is CAISESMSRNTEAFF. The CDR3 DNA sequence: TGTGCCATCAGTGAGTCAATGAGTAGGAACACTGAAGCTTTCTTT.

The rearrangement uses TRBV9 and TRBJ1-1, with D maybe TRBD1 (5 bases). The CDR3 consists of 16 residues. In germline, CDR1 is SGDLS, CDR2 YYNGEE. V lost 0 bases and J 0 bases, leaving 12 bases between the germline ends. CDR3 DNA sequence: TGTGCCAGCAGCGTAGGCGGGGACGCCTTGAACACTGAAGCTTTCTTT. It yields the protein CASSVGGDALNTEAFF. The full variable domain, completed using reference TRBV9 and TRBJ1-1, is DSGVTQTPKHLITATGQRVTLRCSPRSGDLSVYWYQQSLDQGLQFLIQYYNGEERAKGNILERFSAQQFPDLHSELNLSSLELGDSALYFCASSVGGDALNTEAFFGQGTRLTVV.

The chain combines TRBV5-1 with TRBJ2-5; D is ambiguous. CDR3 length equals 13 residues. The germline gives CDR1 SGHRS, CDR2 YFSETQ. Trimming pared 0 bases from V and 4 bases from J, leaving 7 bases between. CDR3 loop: CASSLGHTETQYF. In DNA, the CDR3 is TGCGCCAGCAGCTTGGGACACACAGAGACCCAGTACTTC. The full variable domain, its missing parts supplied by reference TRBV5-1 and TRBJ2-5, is KAGVTQTPRYLIKTRGQQVTLSCSPISGHRSVSWYQQTPGQGLQFLFEYFSETQRNKGNFPGRFSGRQFSNSRSEMNVSTLELGDSALYLCASSLGHTETQYFGPGTRLLVL.

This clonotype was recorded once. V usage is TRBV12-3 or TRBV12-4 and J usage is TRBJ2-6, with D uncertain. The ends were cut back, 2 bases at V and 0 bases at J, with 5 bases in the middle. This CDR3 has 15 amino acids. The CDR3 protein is CASSLLSSGANVLTF. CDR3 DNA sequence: TGTGCCAGCAGTTTACTCTCCTCTGGGGCCAACGTCCTGACTTTC.

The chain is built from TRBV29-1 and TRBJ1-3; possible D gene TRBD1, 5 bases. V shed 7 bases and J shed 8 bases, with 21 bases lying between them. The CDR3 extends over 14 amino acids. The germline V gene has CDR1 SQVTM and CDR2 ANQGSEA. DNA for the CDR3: TGCAGCGCCCAGGGATTGGGCTCTGGGCACACCATATATTTT. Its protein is CSAQGLGSGHTIYF.

CDR3 sequence: CSALSGTASYEQYF. The DNA of the CDR3 is TGCAGTGCCCTTAGCGGGACCGCTTCCTACGAGCAGTACTTC. The chain recombines TRBV20-1 with TRBJ2-7, with TRBD2 matching over 8 bases. Germline V gene lookup returns CDR1 DFQATT and CDR2 SNEGSKA (reference sequence). The CDR3 extends over 14 amino acids. V was pared by 6 bases and J by 1 base, with 8 bases of the junction left unmatched.

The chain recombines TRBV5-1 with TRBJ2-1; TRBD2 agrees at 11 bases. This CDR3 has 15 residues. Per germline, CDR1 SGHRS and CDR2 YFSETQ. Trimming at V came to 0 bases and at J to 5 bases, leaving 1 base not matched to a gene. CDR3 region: CASSLGLAGHNEQFF. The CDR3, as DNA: TGCGCCAGCAGCTTGGGACTAGCGGGGCACAATGAGCAGTTCTTC.

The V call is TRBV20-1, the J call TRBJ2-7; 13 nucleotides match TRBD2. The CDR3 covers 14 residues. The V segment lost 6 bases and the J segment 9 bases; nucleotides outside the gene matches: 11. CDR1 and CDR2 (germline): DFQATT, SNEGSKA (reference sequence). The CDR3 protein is CSAKGGLAGVLQYF. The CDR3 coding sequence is TGCAGTGCGAAGGGTGGACTAGCGGGAGTACTGCAGTACTTC.

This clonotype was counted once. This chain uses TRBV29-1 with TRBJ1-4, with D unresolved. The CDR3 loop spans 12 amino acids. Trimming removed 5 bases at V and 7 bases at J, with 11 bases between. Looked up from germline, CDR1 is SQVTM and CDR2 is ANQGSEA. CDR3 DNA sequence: TGCAGCGTTACGTCCGGGAGTGAAAAACTGTTTTTT. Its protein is CSVTSGSEKLFF.

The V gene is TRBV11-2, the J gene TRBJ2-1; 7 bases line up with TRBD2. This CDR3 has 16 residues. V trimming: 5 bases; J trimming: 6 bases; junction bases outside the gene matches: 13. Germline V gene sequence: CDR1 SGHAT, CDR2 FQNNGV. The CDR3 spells CASSLIRGGSFNEQFF. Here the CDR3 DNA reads TGTGCCAGCAGCCTCATTCGGGGCGGGAGTTTCAATGAGCAGTTCTTC.

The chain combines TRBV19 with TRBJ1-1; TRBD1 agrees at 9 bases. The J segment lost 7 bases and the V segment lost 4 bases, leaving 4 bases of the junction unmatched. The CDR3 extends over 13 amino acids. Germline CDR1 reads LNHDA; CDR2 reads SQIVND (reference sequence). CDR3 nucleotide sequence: TGTGCCAGTAGTAGGGGACAGGGTGGTGAAGCTTTCTTT. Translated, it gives CASSRGQGGEAFF.